These 31 T cell receptor beta chains originate from one sample sequenced in a study of radiotherapy plus CTLA-4 blockade in lung cancer. Profiling relied on immunoSEQ multiplex PCR, and the TCRdb table lists in-frame clones only, not all of them. The sample carries some 110,000 clones, roughly 80% recorded once. The source material was peripheral blood, sampled from a patient treated with radiotherapy plus ipilimumab. The receptors derive from a human donor with non-small cell lung cancer that progressed on radiotherapy plus ipilimumab. Some clones in this sample may be carry-over from other donors' samples.

The V and J genes are TRBV14 and TRBJ1-6; D remains unclear. The germline V and J ends were trimmed by 1 base and 7 bases, with 23 bases remaining between them. The V gene's germline CDR1 is SGHDN and CDR2 FVKESK. The CDR3 covers 19 residues. CDR3 nucleotides: TGTGCCAGCAGCCAAGGACCCGCCCAAGGAAATCCTCAGAATTCACCCCTCCACTTT. It is translated as CASSQGPAQGNPQNSPLHF.

CDR3 DNA sequence: TGTGCCAGCAGCGTGACCGGGACACTGAGCGATGAGCAGTTCTTC. As protein: CASSVTGTLSDEQFF. The chain uses TRBV9 and TRBJ2-1; TRBD1 might be the D (6 bases). The V gene lost 2 bases and the J gene lost 8 bases, with 17 bases spanning the gap. Germline CDR1 SGDLS, CDR2 YYNGEE. The CDR3 is made up of 15 amino acids.

This chain uses TRBV5-4 with TRBJ1-1, with TRBD1 as a possible D gene (6 bases). The germline V gene encodes CDR1 SGHNT and CDR2 YYREEE (reference sequence). V lost 5 bases and J lost 5, with 10 bases in between. The CDR3 length is 12 residues. CDR3 sequence: CASSGGRTEAFF. CDR3 coding DNA: TGTGCCAGCAGTGGGGGGCGGACTGAAGCTTTCTTT.

In its sample, this clone was seen a few times. The chain links TRBV6-1 to TRBJ1-4; 8 bases fit TRBD1. The CDR3 is 14 residues long. V shed 6 bases, J shed 3 bases, and the junction held 3 bases outside the gene matches. Per germline, CDR1 MNHNS and CDR2 SASEGT. CDR3 sequence (DNA): TGTGCCAGCAGGGCACAGGGGGCTAATGAAAAACTGTTTTTT. Its protein is CASRAQGANEKLFF.

This clone was seen a handful of times. This rearrangement joins TRBV5-1 to TRBJ2-5, with 7 bases matching TRBD2. The CDR3 covers 14 residues. Germline CDR1 reads SGHRS; CDR2 reads YFSETQ. With V trimmed by 8 bases and J by 3 bases, 10 bases remained unmatched. In DNA form, the CDR3 reads TGCGCCAGTCGAACTAGCGAGTTTAAAGAGACCCAGTACTTC. Its translation: CASRTSEFKETQYF.

This clone was seen more than once but under ten times. This chain connects TRBV4-2 to TRBJ2-3; 9 bases are a match to TRBD2. The CDR3 totals 18 residues. Germline lookup yields CDR1 LGHNA and CDR2 YNFKEQ. V shed 2 bases and J 6 bases; nucleotides not matched to a gene: 15. As DNA, the CDR3 is TGTGCCAGCAGCCAACTTAGCGGGGGAAGGCACTTTACCGATACGCAGTATTTT. Its protein product is CASSQLSGGRHFTDTQYF.

This clone appeared a few times. The chain recombines TRBV6-5 with TRBJ2-5, with no clear D. CDR1 is MNHEY, CDR2 SVGAGI, per germline. The ends were cut back, 2 bases at V and 7 bases at J, with 11 bases in the middle. This CDR3 is built from 13 residues. CDR3 in amino acids: CASSYAKEGTQYF. The CDR3, as DNA: TGTGCCAGCAGTTACGCTAAGGAAGGGACCCAGTACTTC.

J is TRBJ1-3 and V is TRBV7-2; no definite D call. The V and J ends lost 3 bases and 0 bases respectively, with 12 bases between them. The CDR3 totals 16 residues. Germline V gene lookup returns CDR1 SGHTA and CDR2 FQGNSA. The CDR3 region has the DNA TGTGCCAGCAGCTTTAGTCTAGAGAACTCTGGAAACACCATATATTTT. Its protein product is CASSFSLENSGNTIYF.

The genes are TRBV4-1 and TRBJ2-7; D is perhaps TRBD1 or TRBD2 (5 bases each). CDR1 is MGHRA and CDR2 is YSYEKL in the germline V gene. The V end lost 4 bases, the J end lost 2 bases, and 12 bases lay between the germline ends. This CDR3 spans 14 amino acids. The CDR3 spells CASSRRDGPYEQYF. The CDR3 region has the DNA TGCGCCAGCAGCCGACGGGACGGACCCTACGAGCAGTACTTC.

The rearrangement joins TRBV6-4 to TRBJ1-2; perhaps TRBD1 as D (5 bases). This CDR3 comprises 16 residues. Between the trimmed V and J ends, which lost 0 bases and 0 bases, there was a span of 11 bases. The germline gives CDR1 MRHNA, CDR2 SNTAGT. The CDR3 DNA follows: TGTGCCAGCAGTGACTCGAAGACAGTCCCTAACTATGGCTACACCTTC. Translating it yields CASSDSKTVPNYGYTF.

This clone was found a few times. The rearrangement joins TRBV7-9 to TRBJ2-2; TRBD1 agrees at 10 bases. The CDR3 has 17 residues. J lost 4 bases, V lost 5 bases, and 10 bases had no gene match. Germline values: CDR1 SEHNR, CDR2 FQNEAQ (reference sequence). The CDR3 protein is CASSPVWGQGPTGELFF. In DNA form, the CDR3 reads TGTGCCAGCAGCCCAGTATGGGGACAGGGGCCCACCGGGGAGCTGTTTTTT. The full variable domain, completed using reference TRBV7-9 and TRBJ2-2, is DTGVSQNPRHKITKRGQNVTFRCDPISEHNRLYWYRQTLGQGPEFLTYFQNEAQLEKSRLLSDRFSAERPKGSFSTLEIQRTEQGDSAMYLCASSPVWGQGPTGELFFGEGSRLTVL.

This clone was seen a single time. The DNA of the CDR3 is TGTGCCAGCAGCTTGAACCCTGAGCCCAATCAGCCCCAGCATTTT. It encodes CASSLNPEPNQPQHF. This chain uses TRBV5-5 with TRBJ1-5; no clear D. Per germline, CDR1 SGHKS and CDR2 YYEKEE (reference sequence). Trimming took off 1 base at V and 3 bases at J, with 11 bases between the two ends. This CDR3 is built from 15 residues.

This chain joins TRBV18 and TRBJ2-3; 9 nucleotides line up with TRBD1. Germline assignment: CDR1 KGHSH and CDR2 LQKENI. V dropped 4 bases and J dropped 5; count of bases not matched to a gene: 13. This CDR3 has 17 residues. The DNA of the CDR3 is TGTGCCAGCTCACTGACCGGACAGGGGCAGGTTATAGATACGCAGTATTTT. Its protein product is CASSLTGQGQVIDTQYF.

This clone was seen more than once but under ten times. This chain connects TRBV11-2 to TRBJ2-1, with a weak D call TRBD1 (6 bases). Germline CDR1 reads SGHAT; CDR2 reads FQNNGV. The length of the CDR3 is 13 residues. V dropped 5 bases and J dropped 6 bases, with 11 bases sitting between them. CDR3 residues: CASSKLQGNEQFF. DNA for the CDR3: TGTGCCAGCAGCAAACTACAGGGCAATGAGCAGTTCTTC. Variable domain in full (rest from reference TRBV11-2 and TRBJ2-1): EAGVAQSPRYKIIEKRQSVAFWCNPISGHATLYWYQQILGQGPKLLIQFQNNGVVDDSQLPKDRFSAERLKGVDSTLKIQPAKLEDSAVYLCASSKLQGNEQFFGPGTRLTVL.

The V gene is TRBV5-1, the J gene TRBJ1-1; D not certain. CDR1 and CDR2 from the germline V gene are SGHRS and YFSETQ. Trimming pared 3 bases from V and 1 base from J, leaving 16 bases between. The CDR3 has 16 amino acids. CDR3 residues: CASSWGSHDKNTEAFF. The CDR3 bases are TGCGCCAGCAGCTGGGGAAGCCACGACAAGAACACTGAAGCTTTCTTT.

The chain has TRBV13 and TRBJ2-6; unclear D gene. Per germline, CDR1 PRHDT and CDR2 FYEKMQ (reference sequence). The V end lost 6 bases, the J end lost 5 bases, and 23 bases lay between the germline ends. The CDR3 consists of 18 residues. CDR3 amino acids: CASRVIQLSTSRANVLTF. The CDR3 coding sequence is TGTGCCAGCAGAGTGATCCAGCTGAGTACAAGTCGGGCCAACGTCCTGACTTTC.

The rearrangement links TRBV18 to TRBJ2-7; 7 bases match TRBD1. The junction had 10 bases not matched to a gene; V was cut back by 3 bases and J by 5 bases. Germline CDR1 reads KGHSH; CDR2 reads LQKENI. The CDR3 loop spans 15 amino acids. This chain's CDR3 is CASSPTADRVHEQYF. In DNA form, the CDR3 reads TGTGCCAGCTCACCGACCGCCGACAGGGTCCACGAGCAGTACTTC. Full variable domain (outside the CDR3, taken from reference TRBV18 and TRBJ2-7): NAGVMQNPRHLVRRRGQEARLRCSPMKGHSHVYWYRQLPEEGLKFMVYLQKENIIDESGMPKERFSAEFPKEGPSILRIQQVVRGDSAAYFCASSPTADRVHEQYFGPGTRLTVT.

The chain combines TRBV19 with TRBJ1-2; D is ambiguous. Trimming removed 0 bases from V and 7 bases from J, with 15 bases in between. The length of the CDR3 is 15 residues. CDR1 and CDR2 (germline): LNHDA, SQIVND (reference sequence). The chain's CDR3 is CASSIDLWGSGGYTF. CDR3 coding DNA: TGTGCCAGTAGTATAGATCTATGGGGATCAGGTGGCTACACCTTC.

The chain uses TRBV5-1 and TRBJ1-6; the D is unclear. Trimming removed 0 bases at V and 10 bases at J, with 11 bases between. Per the germline V gene, CDR1 is SGHRS and CDR2 is YFSETQ. The CDR3 is made up of 14 amino acids. The CDR3 DNA sequence: TGCGCCAGCAGCTTGGCGGGTGGCTCATCACCCCTCCACTTT. It encodes CASSLAGGSSPLHF.

The V gene is TRBV6-1, the J gene TRBJ1-6; D may be TRBD1 (5 bases). Between the trimmed V and J ends, which lost 5 bases and 7 bases, there was a span of 12 bases. CDR3 length: 14 residues. Germline CDR1 is MNHNS and CDR2 is SASEGT. The CDR3 nucleotides read TGTGCCAGCAGTTGGGACGGAACCAATTCACCCCTCCACTTT. It codes for CASSWDGTNSPLHF.

The rearrangement links TRBV5-1 to TRBJ2-7; D call uncertain. Trimming stripped 1 base from V and 4 bases from J, with 6 bases between. The length of the CDR3 is 12 residues. The V gene's germline CDR1 is SGHRS and CDR2 YFSETQ. The DNA of the CDR3 is TGCGCCAGCAGCTTGACAGCGTACGAGCAGTACTTC. Its protein product is CASSLTAYEQYF.

The chain has TRBV4-3 and TRBJ1-1; perhaps TRBD1 as D (5 bases). This CDR3 spans 16 amino acids. Per the germline V gene, CDR1 is LGHNA and CDR2 is YSLEER. The V gene lost 0 bases and the J gene lost 0 bases, with 11 bases spanning the gap. In nucleotides, the CDR3 is TGCGCCAGCAGCCAAGAGGTGGGGGGAATGAACACTGAAGCTTTCTTT. This gives the protein CASSQEVGGMNTEAFF.

Only one count was recorded for this clone. This chain uses TRBV7-2 with TRBJ1-6, with a possible D match to TRBD1 (6 bases). V lost 1 base to trimming and J lost 4 bases, with 11 bases between them. Germline V lookup: CDR1 SGHTA, CDR2 FQGNSA. The CDR3 has 16 amino acids. CDR3 in DNA: TGTGCCAGCAGCTTAGATGCGGGACAATATAATTCACCCCTCCACTTT. Amino acid sequence: CASSLDAGQYNSPLHF.

The chain is built from TRBV6-1 and TRBJ2-1, with D possibly being TRBD1 (6 bases). Looked up from germline, CDR1 is MNHNS and CDR2 is SASEGT. The CDR3 has 13 residues. The V gene lost 6 bases and the J gene lost 3 bases, with 9 bases spanning the gap. In nucleotides, the CDR3 is TGTGCCAGCAGCCAGGACAGCTACAATGAGCAGTTCTTC. This encodes CASSQDSYNEQFF.

The sample holds one count of this clone. V is TRBV2 and J is TRBJ1-1, with 7 nucleotides matching TRBD1. The CDR3 has 13 amino acids. The germline V gene has CDR1 SNHLY and CDR2 FYNNEI. Losses at the gene ends were 7 bases for V and 6 bases for J; bases not matched to a gene: 8. The CDR3 protein is CASNLPGQPEAFF. CDR3 nucleotide sequence: TGTGCCAGCAATCTACCGGGACAGCCTGAAGCTTTCTTT.

This chain uses TRBV9 with TRBJ1-3; D is undetermined. This CDR3 has 14 residues. Germline V gene data show CDR1 as SGDLS and CDR2 as YYNGEE. V lost 0 bases and J 7 bases, leaving 11 bases between the germline ends. The CDR3 nucleotides are TGTGCCAGCAGCGTAGACCTTAGGTGGAACACCATATATTTT. Amino acid sequence: CASSVDLRWNTIYF. The full variable domain, with the rest looked up from reference TRBV9 and TRBJ1-3, is DSGVTQTPKHLITATGQRVTLRCSPRSGDLSVYWYQQSLDQGLQFLIQYYNGEERAKGNILERFSAQQFPDLHSELNLSSLELGDSALYFCASSVDLRWNTIYFGEGSWLTVV.

The gene calls are TRBV5-1 and TRBJ2-4; TRBD1 might be the D (5 bases). Germline V gene lookup returns CDR1 SGHRS and CDR2 YFSETQ. The CDR3 is 13 amino acids. Trimming took off 4 bases at V and 9 bases at J, with 14 bases between the two ends. The CDR3 is CASSPETVGIQYF. The CDR3 coding sequence is TGCGCCAGCAGCCCAGAGACAGTGGGCATTCAGTACTTC.

This chain connects TRBV27 to TRBJ2-7, with 11 bases aligning to TRBD1. This CDR3 is built from 15 residues. With V trimmed by 3 bases and J by 0 bases, 1 base remained unmatched. Germline CDR1 MNHEY, CDR2 SMNVEV (reference sequence). The CDR3 region has the DNA TGTGCCAGCAGTTTCGGACAGGGGGCCTCCTACGAGCAGTACTTC. Translated: CASSFGQGASYEQYF.

J is TRBJ1-2 and V is TRBV30; TRBD1 matches 7 bases. The junction had 4 bases not matched to a gene; V was cut back by 2 bases and J by 7 bases. Germline CDR1 GTSNPN, CDR2 SVGIG (reference sequence). The CDR3 consists of 12 residues. Here the CDR3 reads CAWSPHRGGYTF. CDR3 DNA: TGTGCCTGGAGTCCACACAGGGGTGGCTACACCTTC.

The chain joins TRBV11-3 to TRBJ2-3; D assignment may be TRBD1 or TRBD2 (5 bases each). Germline values: CDR1 SGHNT, CDR2 YENEEA. V was clipped by 2 bases and J by 3 bases, with 9 bases between them. This CDR3 has 14 residues. CDR3 nucleotides: TGTGCCAGCAGCTTACGGGGCAAGACAGATACGCAGTATTTT. Encoded protein: CASSLRGKTDTQYF.

This clone has only one observation. The J gene is TRBJ1-2, the V gene TRBV27; 7 nucleotides align to TRBD1. The length of the CDR3 is 16 residues. V lost 3 bases to trimming and J lost 4 bases; unmatched junction nucleotides: 11. Germline-derived CDR1 and CDR2 are MNHEY and SMNVEV (reference sequence). CDR3 loop: CASSFLPGQLSYGYTF. In DNA, the CDR3 is TGTGCCAGCAGTTTCCTACCGGGACAGCTCAGCTATGGCTACACCTTC.